This record covers a single T cell receptor beta chain. Its antigen remains unknown. This sample is drawn from a study of CD8 T cells in Susac syndrome. Study results and caveats: The study admitted that it had a relatively small number of individuals in its TCR sequencing and HLA analysis.

J gave up 7 bases and V 3 bases, and 6 bases lay outside the gene matches. This CDR3 has 14 residues. Random hexamers served to reverse transcribe roughly 0.5 to 1 ug RNA. It was immunoSEQ multiplex PCR that amplified TCR beta CDR3 across 54 Vbeta and 13 Jbeta. TCRdb reanalysed the immunoSEQ multiplex PCR reads using MiXCR and keeps one entry per CDR3 protein. The sample holds about 180,000 distinct CDR3 sequences, 85% to 95% seen once. The T cells that were sequenced for TCR beta were CD8+ and CD4+ cells from blood. The multiple sclerosis control group consisted of treatment-naive patients whose relapsing-remitting disease, which was either stable or active, fulfilled revised McDonald criteria.

The rearrangement uses TRBV12-3 or TRBV12-4 and TRBJ2-1, with 7 bases aligning to TRBD2. Sequencing input: CD8+ T cells from PBMCs. The receptor was derived from a human donor with multiple sclerosis. The CDR3, as DNA: TGTGCCAGCAGTTTGCCGGGAGCGGGGAATGAGCAGTTCTTC. This gives the protein CASSLPGAGNEQFF.